This TCR beta chain came from a study of OX40 agonist ivuxolimab in advanced cancers. V gave up 5 bases and J gave up 5 bases, with 7 bases separating them. This CDR3 region has 11 residues. The V gene's germline CDR1 is MNHNS and CDR2 SASEGT. Some clones are missing from TCRdb's copy, which holds only in-frame ones; the method was immunoSEQ multiplex PCR. The sample lists about 76,000 clones, 70% to 90% occurring once. The origin of this receptor is an adult with an advanced solid tumor such as melanoma, head and neck, liver or kidney cancer. The chain joins TRBV6-1 to TRBJ2-7; D is unresolved. The sequenced sample was CD4+ or CD8+ T cells sorted from blood, obtained in a trial of the OX40 agonist ivuxolimab. The CDR3 here is CASSYTHEQYF. In nucleotides, the CDR3 is TGTGCCAGCAGTTACACTCACGAGCAGTACTTC.